Included here is one T cell receptor beta chain sequence, with context. Its antigen is not known. Germline CDR1 reads SEHNR; CDR2 reads FQNEAQ (reference sequence). J gave up 1 base and V 5 bases, and 6 bases lay outside the gene matches. CDR3 size: 16 residues. TCRdb keeps only in-frame clones here, not all; method: immunoSEQ multiplex PCR. The table lists roughly 100,000 clones, about 85% of them singletons. This sample was included in a study of cytomegalovirus exposure and HLA in healthy donors. Study-wide findings and caveats: The listing of 150 to 200 TCR beta chains classed them as cytomegalovirus-associated.

This chain uses TRBV7-9 with TRBJ2-1; 9 bases agree with TRBD1. The receptor was derived from a woman aged 18-29 years in good health and CMV-seropositive. The sample consisted of PBMCs. This chain's CDR3 is CASSANRGRSYNEQFF. CDR3 sequence (DNA): TGTGCCAGCAGCGCAAACAGGGGGCGATCCTACAATGAGCAGTTCTTC.